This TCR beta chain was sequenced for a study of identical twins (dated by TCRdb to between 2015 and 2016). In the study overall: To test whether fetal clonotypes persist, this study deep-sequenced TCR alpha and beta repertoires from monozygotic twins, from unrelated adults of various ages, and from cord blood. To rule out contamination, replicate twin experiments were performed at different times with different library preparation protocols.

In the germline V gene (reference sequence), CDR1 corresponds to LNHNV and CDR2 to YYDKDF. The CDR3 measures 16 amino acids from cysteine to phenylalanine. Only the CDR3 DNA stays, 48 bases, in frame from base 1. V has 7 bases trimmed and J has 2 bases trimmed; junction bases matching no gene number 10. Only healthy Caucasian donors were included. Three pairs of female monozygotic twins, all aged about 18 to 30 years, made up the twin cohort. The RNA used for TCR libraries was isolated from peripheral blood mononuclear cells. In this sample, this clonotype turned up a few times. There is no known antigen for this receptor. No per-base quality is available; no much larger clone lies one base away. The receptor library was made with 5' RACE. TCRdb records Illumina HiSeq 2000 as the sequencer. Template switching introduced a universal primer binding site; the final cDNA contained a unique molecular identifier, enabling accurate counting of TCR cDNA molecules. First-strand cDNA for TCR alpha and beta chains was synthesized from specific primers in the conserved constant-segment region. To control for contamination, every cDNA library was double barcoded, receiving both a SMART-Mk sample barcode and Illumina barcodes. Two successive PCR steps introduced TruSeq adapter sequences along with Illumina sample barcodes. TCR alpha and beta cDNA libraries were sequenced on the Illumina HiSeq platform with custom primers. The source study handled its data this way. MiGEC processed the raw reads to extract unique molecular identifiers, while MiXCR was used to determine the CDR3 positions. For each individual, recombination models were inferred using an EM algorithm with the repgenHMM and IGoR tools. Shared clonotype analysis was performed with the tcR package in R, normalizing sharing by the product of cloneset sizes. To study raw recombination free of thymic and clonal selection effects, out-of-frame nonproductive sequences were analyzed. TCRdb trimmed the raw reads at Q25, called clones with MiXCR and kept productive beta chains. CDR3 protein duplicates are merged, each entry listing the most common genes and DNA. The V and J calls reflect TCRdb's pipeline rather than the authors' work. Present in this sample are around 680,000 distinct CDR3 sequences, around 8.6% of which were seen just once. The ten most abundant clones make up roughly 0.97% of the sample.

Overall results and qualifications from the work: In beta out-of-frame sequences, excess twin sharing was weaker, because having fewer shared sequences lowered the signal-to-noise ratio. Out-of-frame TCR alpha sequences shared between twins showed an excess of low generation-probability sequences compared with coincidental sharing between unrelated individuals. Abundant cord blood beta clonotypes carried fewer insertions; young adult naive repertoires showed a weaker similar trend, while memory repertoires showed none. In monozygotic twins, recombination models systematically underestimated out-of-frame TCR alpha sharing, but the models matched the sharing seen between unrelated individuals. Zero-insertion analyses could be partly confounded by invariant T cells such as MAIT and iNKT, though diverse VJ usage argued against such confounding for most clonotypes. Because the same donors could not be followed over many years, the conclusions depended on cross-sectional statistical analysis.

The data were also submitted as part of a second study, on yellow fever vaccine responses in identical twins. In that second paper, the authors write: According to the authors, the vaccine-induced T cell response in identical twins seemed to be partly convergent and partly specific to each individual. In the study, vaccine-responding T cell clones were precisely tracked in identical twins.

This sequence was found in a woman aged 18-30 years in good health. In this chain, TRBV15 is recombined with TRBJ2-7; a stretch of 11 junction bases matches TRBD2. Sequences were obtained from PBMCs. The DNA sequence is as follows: TGTGCCACCAAGGCCACCGGACTAGCGGGTACCTACGAGCAGTACTTC. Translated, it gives CATKATGLAGTYEQYF.